This T cell receptor beta chain was identified during a study of cytomegalovirus exposure and HLA in healthy donors. About the research overall: Counted in an early data release were 85 million or so unique TCRs from HLA-typed donors. Study-wide points: Later analysis identified a missense DCLRE1C variant that was linked to TCR beta V- and J-gene trimming. The presence/absence work took it that sequencing depth was about the same across donors.

Trimming removed 3 bases from V and 5 bases from J, with 10 bases in between. The CDR3 sequence is 13 residues long. Looked up from germline, CDR1 is MNHEY and CDR2 is SMNVEV (reference sequence). 13 Jbeta primers and 60 Vbeta primers were used for the PCR. Repertoires were generated with immunoSEQ multiplex PCR, while TCRdb's copy carries only in-frame clones and drops some. The sample includes some 250,000 clones, over 70% of them seen just once. On this clone itself: What it binds is not known.

The V call is TRBV27, the J call TRBJ1-1; possible D gene TRBD1, 5 bases. This sequence originates from a woman aged 55-69 years in good health and CMV-seropositive. The material sequenced was PBMCs. This CDR3 is CASSFREGTEAFF. Here the CDR3 DNA reads TGTGCCAGCAGTTTCAGGGAGGGGACTGAAGCTTTCTTT.